The clone carrying this T cell receptor (beta chain) appeared a single time. Its antigen is not known. The sample belongs to a study of PD-L1 blockade in urothelial cancer. Across the study: Analyses used blood from 3 weeks (second dose) and 6 weeks after treatment start. Study-wide findings and caveats: Lower than median blood TCR clonality before treatment predicted better survival.

Specified time point: pretreatment peripheral blood. Per the germline V gene, CDR1 is SEHNR and CDR2 is FQNEAQ (reference sequence). This CDR3 region has 15 residues. V dropped 5 bases and J dropped 9; count of bases not matched to a gene: 8. The protocol was immunoSEQ multiplex PCR, while the TCRdb copy is restricted to in-frame clones and leaves out a portion. The profile shows roughly 47,000 clones, roughly 78% of them singletons. This specimen consisted of PBMCs, obtained around atezolizumab (anti-PD-L1) treatment. This chain uses TRBV7-9 with TRBJ2-1, with TRBD2 identical over 12 bases. This receptor was identified in a man aged 65 to 85 with urothelial cancer. The CDR3 DNA sequence: TGTGCCAGCAGCCCTAGCGGGAGGGCCGGGGGTGAGCAGTTCTTC. This translates into CASSPSGRAGGEQFF.